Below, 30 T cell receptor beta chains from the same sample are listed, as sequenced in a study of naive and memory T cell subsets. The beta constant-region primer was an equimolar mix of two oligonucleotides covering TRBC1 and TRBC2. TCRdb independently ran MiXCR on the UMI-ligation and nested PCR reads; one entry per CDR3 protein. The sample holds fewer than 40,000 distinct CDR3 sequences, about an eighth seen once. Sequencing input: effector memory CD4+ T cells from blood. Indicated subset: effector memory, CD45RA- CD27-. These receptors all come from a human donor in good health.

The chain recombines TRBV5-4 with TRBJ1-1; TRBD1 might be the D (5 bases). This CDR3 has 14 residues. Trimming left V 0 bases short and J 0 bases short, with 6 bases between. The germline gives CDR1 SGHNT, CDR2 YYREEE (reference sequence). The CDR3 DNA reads TGTGCCAGCAGCTTGGACAGGATGAACACTGAAGCTTTCTTT. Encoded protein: CASSLDRMNTEAFF.

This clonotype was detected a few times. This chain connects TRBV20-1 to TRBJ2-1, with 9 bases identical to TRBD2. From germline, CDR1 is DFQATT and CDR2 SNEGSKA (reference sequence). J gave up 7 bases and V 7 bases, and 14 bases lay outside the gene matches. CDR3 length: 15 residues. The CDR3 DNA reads TGCAGTGTCGTACCTAGCGGGAAATCGCGTAATGAGCAGTTCTTC. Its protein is CSVVPSGKSRNEQFF.

The CDR3 spells CASSYGGTDQETQYF. The CDR3 DNA sequence: TGTGCCAGCAGTTACGGAGGGACAGACCAAGAGACCCAGTACTTC. This sequence joins TRBV6-5 and TRBJ2-5, with a possible D match to TRBD1 (7 bases). The length of the CDR3 is 15 residues. V was pared by 2 bases and J by 0 bases, with 10 bases between. CDR1 and CDR2 from the germline V gene are MNHEY and SVGAGI.

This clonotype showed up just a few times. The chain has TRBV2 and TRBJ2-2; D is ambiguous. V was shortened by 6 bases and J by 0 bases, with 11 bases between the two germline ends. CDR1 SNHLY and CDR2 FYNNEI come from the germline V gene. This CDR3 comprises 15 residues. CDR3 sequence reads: CASSPQNANTGELFF. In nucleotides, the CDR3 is TGTGCCAGCAGCCCACAGAACGCGAACACCGGGGAGCTGTTTTTT.

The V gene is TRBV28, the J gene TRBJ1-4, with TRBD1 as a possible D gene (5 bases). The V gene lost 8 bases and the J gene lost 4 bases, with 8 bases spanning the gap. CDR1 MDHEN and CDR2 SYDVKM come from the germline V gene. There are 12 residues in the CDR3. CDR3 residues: CASEGDNEKLFF. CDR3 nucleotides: TGTGCCAGCGAAGGGGATAATGAAAAACTGTTTTTT. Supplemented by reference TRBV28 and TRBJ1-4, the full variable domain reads DVKVTQSSRYLVKRTGEKVFLECVQDMDHENMFWYRQDPGLGLRLIYFSYDVKMKEKGDIPEGYSVSREKKERFSLILESASTNQTSMYLCASEGDNEKLFFGSGTQLSVL.

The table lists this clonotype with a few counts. As DNA, the CDR3 is TGTGCCACCCTAGGGTACAGCTCCTACAATGAGCAGTTCTTC. The encoded protein is CATLGYSSYNEQFF. The chain carries TRBV10-3 and TRBJ2-1; D unresolved. V lost 10 bases to trimming and J lost 0 bases, with 13 bases between them. The CDR3 consists of 14 residues. Germline V gene lookup returns CDR1 ENHRY and CDR2 SYGVKD.

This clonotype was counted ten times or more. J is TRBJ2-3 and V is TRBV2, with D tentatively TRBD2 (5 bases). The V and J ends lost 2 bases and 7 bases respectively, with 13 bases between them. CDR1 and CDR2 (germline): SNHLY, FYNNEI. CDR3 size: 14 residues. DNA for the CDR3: TGTGCCAGCAGTGAATGGTATAGCGTAAATACGCAGTATTTT. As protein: CASSEWYSVNTQYF.

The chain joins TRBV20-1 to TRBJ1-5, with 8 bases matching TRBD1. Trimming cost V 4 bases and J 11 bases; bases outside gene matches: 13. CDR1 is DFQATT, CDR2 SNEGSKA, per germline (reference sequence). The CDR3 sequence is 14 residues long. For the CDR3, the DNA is TGCAGTGCTACCGGGACAGGTTTTATCAGCTCCCAGCATTTT. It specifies CSATGTGFISSQHF.

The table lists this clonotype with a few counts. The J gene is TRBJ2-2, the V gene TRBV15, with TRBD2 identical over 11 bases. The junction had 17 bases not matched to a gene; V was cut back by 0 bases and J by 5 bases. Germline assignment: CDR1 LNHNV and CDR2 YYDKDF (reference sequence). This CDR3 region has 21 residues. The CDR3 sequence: CATSRDRGTSGQEWGTGELFF. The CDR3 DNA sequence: TGTGCCACCAGCAGAGATCGGGGGACTAGCGGACAAGAATGGGGGACCGGGGAGCTGTTTTTT.

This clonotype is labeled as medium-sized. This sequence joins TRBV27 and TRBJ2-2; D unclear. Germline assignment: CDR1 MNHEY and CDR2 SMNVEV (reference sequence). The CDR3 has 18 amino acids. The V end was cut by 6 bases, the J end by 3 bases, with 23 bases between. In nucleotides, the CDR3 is TGTGCCAGCAGATGGGTCGGGTTAACTGGGAAGGACACCGGGGAGCTGTTTTTT. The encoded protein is CASRWVGLTGKDTGELFF.

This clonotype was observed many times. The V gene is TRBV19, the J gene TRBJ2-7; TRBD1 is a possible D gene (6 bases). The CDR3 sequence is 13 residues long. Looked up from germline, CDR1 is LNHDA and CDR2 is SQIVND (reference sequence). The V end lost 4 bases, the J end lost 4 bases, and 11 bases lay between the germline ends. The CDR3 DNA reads TGTGCCAGTAGTAGACTACAGGGTTACGAGCAGTACTTC. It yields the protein CASSRLQGYEQYF.

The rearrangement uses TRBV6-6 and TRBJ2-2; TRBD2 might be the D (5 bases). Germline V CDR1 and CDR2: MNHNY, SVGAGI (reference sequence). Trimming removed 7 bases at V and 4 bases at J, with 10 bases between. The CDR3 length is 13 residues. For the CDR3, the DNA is TGTGCCAGCAAACAAGGAGGCACCGGGGAGCTGTTTTTT. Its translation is CASKQGGTGELFF.

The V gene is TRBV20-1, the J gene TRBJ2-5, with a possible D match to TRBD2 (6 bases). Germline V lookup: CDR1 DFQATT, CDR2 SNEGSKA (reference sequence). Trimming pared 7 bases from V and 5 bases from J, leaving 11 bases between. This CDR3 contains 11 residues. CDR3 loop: CSGWRDETQYF. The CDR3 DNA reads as TGCAGTGGCTGGAGGGATGAGACCCAGTACTTC.

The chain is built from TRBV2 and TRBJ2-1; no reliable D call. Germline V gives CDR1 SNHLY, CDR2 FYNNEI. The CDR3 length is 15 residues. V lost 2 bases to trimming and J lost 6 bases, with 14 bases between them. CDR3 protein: CASSERSTRFNEQFF. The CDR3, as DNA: TGTGCCAGCAGTGAAAGGTCAACCAGGTTCAATGAGCAGTTCTTC.

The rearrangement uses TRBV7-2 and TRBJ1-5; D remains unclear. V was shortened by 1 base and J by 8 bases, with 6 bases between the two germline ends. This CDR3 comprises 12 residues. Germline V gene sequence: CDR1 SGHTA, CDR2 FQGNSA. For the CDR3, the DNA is TGTGCCAGCAGCTTAGATAGAAAGCCCCAGCATTTT. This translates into CASSLDRKPQHF.

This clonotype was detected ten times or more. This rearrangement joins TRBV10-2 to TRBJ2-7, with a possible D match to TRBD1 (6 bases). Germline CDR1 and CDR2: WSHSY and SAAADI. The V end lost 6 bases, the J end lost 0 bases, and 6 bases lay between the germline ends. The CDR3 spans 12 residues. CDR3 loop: CASRDSSYEQYF. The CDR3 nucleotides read TGCGCCAGCAGGGACAGCTCCTACGAGCAGTACTTC.

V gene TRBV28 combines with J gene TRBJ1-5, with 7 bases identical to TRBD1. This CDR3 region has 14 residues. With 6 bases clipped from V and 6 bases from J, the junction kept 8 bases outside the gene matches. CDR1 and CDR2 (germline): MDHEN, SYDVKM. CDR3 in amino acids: CASSRTGDGQPQHF. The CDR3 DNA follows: TGTGCCAGCAGCCGGACAGGTGACGGTCAGCCCCAGCATTTT.

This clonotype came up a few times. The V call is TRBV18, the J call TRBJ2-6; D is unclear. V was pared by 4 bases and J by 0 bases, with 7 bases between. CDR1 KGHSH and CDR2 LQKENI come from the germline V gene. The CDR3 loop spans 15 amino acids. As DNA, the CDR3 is TGTGCCAGCTCACTCCAAGTCTCTGGGGCCAACGTCCTGACTTTC. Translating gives CASSLQVSGANVLTF.

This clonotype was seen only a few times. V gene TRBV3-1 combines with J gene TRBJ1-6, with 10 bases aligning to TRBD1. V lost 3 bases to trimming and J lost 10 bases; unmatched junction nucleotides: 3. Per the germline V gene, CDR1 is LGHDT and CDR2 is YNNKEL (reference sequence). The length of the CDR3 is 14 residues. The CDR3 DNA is TGTGCCAGCAGCCACGGACAGGGGGTCTCACCCCTCCACTTT. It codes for CASSHGQGVSPLHF.

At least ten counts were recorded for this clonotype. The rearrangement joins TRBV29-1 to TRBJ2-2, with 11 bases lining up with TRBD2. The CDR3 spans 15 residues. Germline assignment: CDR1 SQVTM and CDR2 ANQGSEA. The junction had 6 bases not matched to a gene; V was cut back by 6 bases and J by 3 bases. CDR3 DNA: TGCAGCGTGATAGCGGGAGGGAAGGACACCGGGGAGCTGTTTTTT. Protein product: CSVIAGGKDTGELFF.

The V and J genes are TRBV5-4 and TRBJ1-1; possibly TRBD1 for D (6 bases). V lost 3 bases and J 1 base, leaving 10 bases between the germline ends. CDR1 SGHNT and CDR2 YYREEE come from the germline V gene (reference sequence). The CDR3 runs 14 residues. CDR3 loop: CASSSRDKNTEAFF. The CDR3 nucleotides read TGTGCCAGCAGCTCCCGGGACAAGAACACTGAAGCTTTCTTT.

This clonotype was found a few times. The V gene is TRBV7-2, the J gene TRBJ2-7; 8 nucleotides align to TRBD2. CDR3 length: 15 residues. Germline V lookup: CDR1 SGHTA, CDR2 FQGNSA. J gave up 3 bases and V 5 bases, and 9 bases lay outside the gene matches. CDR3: CASSDIIAGYYEQYF. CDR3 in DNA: TGTGCCAGCAGCGATATCATAGCGGGGTACTACGAGCAGTACTTC.

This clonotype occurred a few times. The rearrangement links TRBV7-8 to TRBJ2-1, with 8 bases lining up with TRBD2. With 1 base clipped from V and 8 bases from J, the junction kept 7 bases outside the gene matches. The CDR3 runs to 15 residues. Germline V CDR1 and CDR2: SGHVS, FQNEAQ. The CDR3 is CASSLVRAGDYEQFF. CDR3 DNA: TGTGCCAGCAGCTTAGTGAGAGCGGGAGACTATGAGCAGTTCTTC.

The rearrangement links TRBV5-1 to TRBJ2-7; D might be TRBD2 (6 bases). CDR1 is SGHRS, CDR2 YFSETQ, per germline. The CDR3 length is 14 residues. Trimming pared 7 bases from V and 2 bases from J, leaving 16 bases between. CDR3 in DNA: TGCGCCAGCGCCCGAAAGGAGGGGCCCTACGAGCAGTACTTC. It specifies CASARKEGPYEQYF.

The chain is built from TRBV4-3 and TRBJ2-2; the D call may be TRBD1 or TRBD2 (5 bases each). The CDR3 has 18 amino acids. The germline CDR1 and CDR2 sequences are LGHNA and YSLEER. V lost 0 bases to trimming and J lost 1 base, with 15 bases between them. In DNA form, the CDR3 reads TGCGCCAGCAGCCAAGACGGGCCCAGGGAGAAGAACACCGGGGAGCTGTTTTTT. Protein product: CASSQDGPREKNTGELFF.

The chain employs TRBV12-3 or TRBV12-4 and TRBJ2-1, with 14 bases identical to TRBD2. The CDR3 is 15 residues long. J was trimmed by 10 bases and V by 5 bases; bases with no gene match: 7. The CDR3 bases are TGTGCCAGCAGTCCAGGGACTAGCGGGAGTTTGGAGCAGTTCTTC. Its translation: CASSPGTSGSLEQFF.

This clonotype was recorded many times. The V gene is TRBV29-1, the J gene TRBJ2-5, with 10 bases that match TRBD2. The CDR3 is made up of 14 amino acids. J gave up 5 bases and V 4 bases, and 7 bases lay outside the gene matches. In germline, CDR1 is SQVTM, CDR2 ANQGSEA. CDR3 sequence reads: CSVAQSSGSETQYF. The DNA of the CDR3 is TGCAGCGTTGCCCAATCTAGCGGGAGTGAGACCCAGTACTTC.

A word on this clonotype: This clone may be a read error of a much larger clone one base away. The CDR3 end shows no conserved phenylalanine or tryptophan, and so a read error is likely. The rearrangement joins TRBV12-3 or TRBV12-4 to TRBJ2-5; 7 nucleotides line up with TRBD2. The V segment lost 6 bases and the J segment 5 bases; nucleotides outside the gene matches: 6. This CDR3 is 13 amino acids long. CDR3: CASSLGTMETQYY. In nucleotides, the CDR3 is TGTGCCAGCAGCCTAGGGACTATGGAGACCCAGTACTAC.

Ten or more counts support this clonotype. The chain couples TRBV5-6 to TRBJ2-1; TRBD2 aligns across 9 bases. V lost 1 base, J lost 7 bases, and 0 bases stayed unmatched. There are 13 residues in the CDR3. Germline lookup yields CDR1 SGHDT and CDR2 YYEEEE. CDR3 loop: CASSLTSGNEQFF. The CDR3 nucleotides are TGTGCCAGCAGCTTGACTAGCGGGAATGAGCAGTTCTTC. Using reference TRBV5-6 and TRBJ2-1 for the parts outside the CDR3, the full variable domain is DAGVTQSPTHLIKTRGQQVTLRCSPKSGHDTVSWYQQALGQGPQFIFQYYEEEERQRGNFPDRFSGHQFPNYSSELNVNALLLGDSALYLCASSLTSGNEQFFGPGTRLTVL.

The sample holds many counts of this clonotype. CDR3 amino acids: CAWSRTAGPQHF. CDR3 coding DNA: TGTGCCTGGAGCCGGACTGCGGGACCCCAGCATTTT. This chain uses TRBV30 with TRBJ1-5; D is unresolved. The V end lost 3 bases, the J end lost 10 bases, and 13 bases lay between the germline ends. The CDR3 has 12 residues. CDR1 GTSNPN and CDR2 SVGIG come from the germline V gene (reference sequence). The full variable domain, completed using reference TRBV30 and TRBJ1-5, is SQTIHQWPATLVQPVGSPLSLECTVEGTSNPNLYWYRQAAGRGLQLLFYSVGIGQISSEVPQNLSASRPQDRQFILSSKKLLLSDSGFYLCAWSRTAGPQHFGDGTRLSIL.